These 24 T cell receptor beta chains were sequenced from one sample in a study of T cell clusters in autoimmune cytopenias. One tube held mixed TRB-A and TRB-B primer pools for touch-down PCR. TCRdb re-called the multiplex PCR reads and catalogs CDR3 proteins one per entry, DNA excluded. This sample contains about 3,300 distinct CDR3 sequences. About 39,000 genome equivalents of blood DNA were amplified for TRB. The sequenced material came from peripheral blood. The receptors originated from a human donor with an autoimmune cytopenia or autoimmune hepatitis (not recorded which).

This clonotype is called medium-sized based on its frequency. The CDR3 spells CASSRGPDTQYF. This chain links TRBV6-5 with TRBJ2-3; TCRdb's assignment of TRBD1 cannot be checked, as there is no DNA. Germline V gene sequence: CDR1 MNHEY, CDR2 SVGAGI. The CDR3 has 12 amino acids.

This clonotype is classed as medium-sized by frequency. The V call is TRBV6-6, the J call TRBJ2-1. Germline CDR1 reads MNHNY; CDR2 reads SVGAGI (reference sequence). The CDR3 extends over 14 amino acids. CDR3 amino acids: CASSSHSSYNEQFF.

By frequency, this clonotype registers medium-sized (0.01 to 0.1%). The chain has TRBV6-2 or TRBV6-3 and TRBJ1-2. CDR1 MNHEY and CDR2 SVGEGT come from the germline V gene. The CDR3 runs to 14 residues. The CDR3 protein is CASSYERTNYGYTF.

Considering frequency, this clonotype is medium-sized. J is TRBJ1-4 and V is TRBV11-1; the TRBD1 assignment by TCRdb is unverifiable without DNA. Germline lookup yields CDR1 SGHAT and CDR2 FQDESV (reference sequence). This CDR3 has 15 residues. CDR3 region: CASSLTGVNREKLFF.

This clonotype is identified as medium-sized (0.01 to 0.1%) from frequency. The chain employs TRBV24-1 and TRBJ2-1; lacking DNA, the TRBD2 call made by TCRdb goes unchecked. Germline V lookup: CDR1 KGHDR, CDR2 SFDVKD. This CDR3 is built from 15 residues. The CDR3: CATSRPTSGSDEQFF.

The chain has TRBV27 and TRBJ1-5; no DNA is available, so the TRBD1 call from TCRdb remains unchecked. CDR1 and CDR2 from the germline V gene are MNHEY and SMNVEV (reference sequence). The CDR3 contains 13 residues. CDR3: CASSFGGPWPQHF.

This chain links TRBV15 with TRBJ2-5; TCRdb's D call, TRBD2, is unchecked because there is no DNA. The CDR3 extends over 16 amino acids. Germline lookup yields CDR1 LNHNV and CDR2 YYDKDF (reference sequence). The CDR3 reads CATSREGREGQETQYF.

The V and J genes are TRBV24-1 and TRBJ1-2. The CDR3 is made up of 14 amino acids. The germline V gene encodes CDR1 KGHDR and CDR2 SFDVKD. CDR3 in amino acids: CATSDSDSGYGYTF.

This chain links TRBV10-3 with TRBJ2-1; TCRdb's D call, TRBD1, is unchecked because there is no DNA. Germline V gene data show CDR1 as ENHRY and CDR2 as SYGVKD. The CDR3 contains 12 residues. The CDR3 sequence is CAISQGGNEQFF.

The rearrangement joins TRBV27 to TRBJ1-5; the TCRdb call, TRBD1, lacks DNA for checking. Germline CDR1 is MNHEY and CDR2 is SMNVEV (reference sequence). The CDR3 consists of 13 residues. The CDR3 sequence is CASSPRGLQPQHF.

This clonotype counts as large by frequency. The V call is TRBV6-5, the J call TRBJ2-5; TCRdb picks TRBD1, but there is no DNA to check that call. Germline loops: CDR1 MNHEY, CDR2 SVGAGI. The CDR3 length is 13 residues. The CDR3 sequence is CASSYDGGETQYF.

This clonotype is large (0.1 to 1%) by frequency. V is TRBV29-1 and J is TRBJ2-1; as DNA is missing, the TRBD2 call by TCRdb cannot be tested. The length of the CDR3 is 14 residues. CDR1 and CDR2 from the germline V gene are SQVTM and ANQGSEA. The CDR3 is CSVDKRGFINEQFF.

This chain connects TRBV20-1 to TRBJ2-5; TCRdb's assignment of TRBD2 cannot be checked, as there is no DNA. Germline CDR1 DFQATT, CDR2 SNEGSKA (reference sequence). This CDR3 contains 15 residues. CDR3 protein: CSARDRGLAEETQYF.

The chain uses TRBV7-2 and TRBJ2-7; the D call from TCRdb, TRBD1, cannot be confirmed without DNA. Germline values: CDR1 SGHTA, CDR2 FQGNSA. The CDR3 sequence is 15 residues long. CDR3 protein: CASSFPARTGYEQYF. The full variable domain, its missing parts supplied by reference TRBV7-2 and TRBJ2-7, is GAGVSQSPSNKVTEKGKDVELRCDPISGHTALYWYRQSLGQGLEFLIYFQGNSAPDKSGLPSDRFSAERTGGSVSTLTIQRTQQEDSAVYLCASSFPARTGYEQYFGPGTRLTVT.

This clonotype ranks as medium-sized in terms of frequency. The chain employs TRBV6-2 or TRBV6-3 and TRBJ2-7. CDR1 is MNHEY and CDR2 is SVGEGT in the germline V gene. This CDR3 spans 11 amino acids. CDR3 sequence reads: CASSPNYEQYF.

The V call is TRBV27, the J call TRBJ1-1; TCRdb's assignment of TRBD1 cannot be checked, as there is no DNA. The CDR3 covers 14 residues. CDR1 is MNHEY and CDR2 is SMNVEV in the germline V gene (reference sequence). The CDR3 here is CASSLAGQVTEAFF.

The chain joins TRBV19 to TRBJ2-6; as DNA is missing, the TRBD1 call by TCRdb cannot be tested. The CDR3 totals 17 residues. CDR1 and CDR2 (germline): LNHDA, SQIVND (reference sequence). CDR3 residues: CASSMLGGAFGANVLTF. Using reference TRBV19 and TRBJ2-6 for the parts outside the CDR3, the full variable domain is DGGITQSPKYLFRKEGQNVTLSCEQNLNHDAMYWYRQDPGQGLRLIYYSQIVNDFQKGDIAEGYSVSREKKESFPLTVTSAQKNPTAFYLCASSMLGGAFGANVLTFGAGSRLTVL.

The chain recombines TRBV19 with TRBJ2-7. CDR1 and CDR2 from the germline V gene are LNHDA and SQIVND (reference sequence). The CDR3 runs 14 residues. The CDR3 reads CASRVSGNSYEQYF.

This clonotype is identified as medium-sized from frequency. The genes are TRBV6-6 and TRBJ1-5; the TCRdb D gene call, TRBD1, has no DNA to confirm it. The CDR3 contains 14 residues. Germline CDR1 reads MNHNY; CDR2 reads SVGAGI (reference sequence). CDR3 in amino acids: CASSSWTGNQPQHF.

This clonotype counts as medium-sized by frequency. CDR3 in amino acids: CSILNRTGGKRELFF. This chain uses TRBV29-1 with TRBJ2-2; TCRdb reports TRBD1, a call that lacks DNA to check it against. The CDR3 runs to 15 residues. The germline V gene has CDR1 SQVTM and CDR2 ANQGSEA.

In terms of frequency, this clonotype is medium-sized. The chain employs TRBV6-5 and TRBJ2-7; TCRdb picks TRBD2, but there is no DNA to check that call. This CDR3 has 14 amino acids. Germline V gene lookup returns CDR1 MNHEY and CDR2 SVGAGI. CDR3 in amino acids: CASSYSPARYEQYF.

Measured by frequency, this clonotype is medium-sized. This chain joins TRBV30 and TRBJ1-4; TCRdb calls TRBD1, which cannot be checked without DNA. The CDR3 covers 14 residues. CDR1 and CDR2 from the germline V gene are GTSNPN and SVGIG (reference sequence). This CDR3 is CAWSAYRGYEKLFF. Variable domain in full (rest from reference TRBV30 and TRBJ1-4): SQTIHQWPATLVQPVGSPLSLECTVEGTSNPNLYWYRQAAGRGLQLLFYSVGIGQISSEVPQNLSASRPQDRQFILSSKKLLLSDSGFYLCAWSAYRGYEKLFFGSGTQLSVL.

This clonotype is identified as medium-sized from frequency. The chain employs TRBV6-6 and TRBJ2-5; TCRdb gives TRBD1 as the D gene, but with no DNA this cannot be confirmed. CDR1 is MNHNY, CDR2 SVGAGI, per germline (reference sequence). This CDR3 has 18 residues. This chain's CDR3 is CASSYSQGAIMIQETQYF.

This clonotype is classed as medium-sized (0.01 to 0.1%) by frequency. This chain connects TRBV6-5 to TRBJ1-2; lacking DNA, the TRBD1 call made by TCRdb goes unchecked. The CDR3 spans 14 residues. In germline, CDR1 is MNHEY, CDR2 SVGAGI. The CDR3 region is CASRPQGATFGYTF.